This record covers a single TCR beta chain. In the source study's methods: Using reference gene primer amplification, nucleated cell counts were estimated. The table came from immunoSEQ multiplex PCR; TCRdb's copy has only in-frame clones and leaves some out. From that table come the V and J calls and clone size; the DNA was used to work out D and trimming. The sample contains about 200,000 clones, approximately 84% of which appear only once. The data originate from a study of blood T cell repertoires in COVID-19. As for the study in general: Acute and convalescent COVID-19 specimens originated in the United States, Italy and Spain. T cells, B-cell-depleted T cells, or PBMCs provided the cDNA or gDNA that served as material.

V lost 3 bases to trimming and J lost 0 bases, with 12 bases between them. In germline, CDR1 is SGDLS, CDR2 YYNGEE. The CDR3 is 16 residues long. The sequencing sample was made of peripheral blood. The clonotype originates from a human donor with acute or convalescent COVID-19. The donor label of this sample is uncertain. V and J are TRBV9 and TRBJ2-2, with D possibly matching TRBD2 (5 bases). The CDR3 DNA reads TGTGCCAGCAGCGCCCCATCGCGGGCGAACACCGGGGAGCTGTTTTTT. Amino acid sequence: CASSAPSRANTGELFF.